Each of the 21 T cell receptor beta chains below was sequenced from the same sample in a study of blood T cell repertoires in COVID-19 (dated by TCRdb to 2019 to 2021). Receptor amplification or capture employed the immunoSEQ multiplex PCR assay. Not all clones reach the TCRdb copy of this immuneACCESS table, which keeps in-frame sequences only. Checked studies attribute under half of the gap to unresolved V genes and leave the rest unexplained. The sample data list some 30,000 clones, and approximately 82% of these were observed just once. Together, the top ten hold about 14% of the sample. Input material: peripheral blood. Source of these receptors: a human donor in a cohort sampled during active COVID-19.

A single count supports this clone. This chain connects TRBV6-6 to TRBJ1-4, with TRBD1 identical over 11 bases. V gave up 4 bases and J gave up 2 bases; unmatched junction bases: 3. CDR1 and CDR2 from the germline V gene are MNHNY and SVGAGI (reference sequence). The CDR3 consists of 16 residues. The CDR3 region has the DNA TGTGCCAGCAGTTTGGACAGGGGGCTCACTAATGAAAAACTGTTTTTT. It codes for CASSLDRGLTNEKLFF.

The chain links TRBV25-1 to TRBJ1-1; weak D call: TRBD1 (5 bases). Germline V gene data show CDR1 as MGHDK and CDR2 as SYGVNS. The CDR3 totals 12 residues. Trimming cost V 0 bases and J 11 bases, with 10 bases left between them. In DNA form, the CDR3 reads TGTGCCAGCAGTGAATACTCGAAGGGGGCTTTCTTT. This encodes CASSEYSKGAFF.

The J gene is TRBJ2-1, the V gene TRBV11-2; tentatively, D is TRBD2 (6 bases). Germline CDR1 SGHAT, CDR2 FQNNGV. V was trimmed by 8 bases and J by 1 base, leaving 21 bases between them. This CDR3 has 17 residues. CDR3 sequence (DNA): TGTGCCAGCTCCGGGGAGGCCTTTCAGGGTTCCTACAATGAGCAGTTCTTC. It specifies CASSGEAFQGSYNEQFF.

This clone has just one count. The rearrangement joins TRBV19 to TRBJ2-3; D perhaps matches TRBD1 (6 bases). There are 15 residues in the CDR3. V was cut by 1 base and J by 2 bases, with 10 bases left in between. CDR1 is LNHDA, CDR2 SQIVND, per germline (reference sequence). CDR3 bases: TGTGCCAGTAGTATAGCAGGGGCGAACACAGATACGCAGTATTTT. Its protein is CASSIAGANTDTQYF.

The chain employs TRBV19 and TRBJ1-2; 8 bases are a match to TRBD1. The CDR3 runs 14 residues. Germline values: CDR1 LNHDA, CDR2 SQIVND (reference sequence). J was trimmed by 5 bases and V by 4 bases; bases with no gene match: 6. Here the CDR3 DNA reads TGTGCCAGTAGTAACAGGGGGAGAGTTTATGGCTACACCTTC. Amino acids: CASSNRGRVYGYTF.

This chain links TRBV7-3 with TRBJ2-3, with 10 bases lining up with TRBD2. CDR1 and CDR2 from the germline V gene are SGHTA and FQGTGA. The length of the CDR3 is 15 residues. The trim removed 4 bases at V and 2 bases at J, leaving 3 bases unmatched. The CDR3, as DNA: TGTGCCAGCAGCTCCACTAGCGGGGTCACAGATACGCAGTATTTT. The encoded protein is CASSSTSGVTDTQYF. The full variable domain, with the rest looked up from reference TRBV7-3 and TRBJ2-3, is GAGVSQTPSNKVTEKGKYVELRCDPISGHTALYWYRQSLGQGPEFLIYFQGTGAADDSGLPNDRFFAVRPEGSVSTLKIQRTERGDSAVYLCASSSTSGVTDTQYFGPGTRLTVL.

The V and J genes are TRBV15 and TRBJ2-7; D might be TRBD1 (6 bases). The germline V and J ends were trimmed by 3 bases and 5 bases, with 20 bases remaining between them. Germline V gene lookup returns CDR1 LNHNV and CDR2 YYDKDF (reference sequence). This CDR3 is 16 amino acids long. CDR3 nucleotide sequence: TGTGCCACCAGCAGGGGGATACAGGGTTCTTACGACGAGCAGTACTTC. Its protein is CATSRGIQGSYDEQYF.

The chain combines TRBV29-1 with TRBJ2-7, with TRBD1 matching 12 bases. Germline CDR1 and CDR2: SQVTM and ANQGSEA. The CDR3 covers 17 residues. V trimming: 3 bases; J trimming: 0 bases; junction bases outside the gene matches: 9. CDR3 nucleotide sequence: TGCAGCGTTGAGGGGGGACAGGGGGCTTTGAGCTCCTACGAGCAGTACTTC. Its translation is CSVEGGQGALSSYEQYF.

The sample holds one count of this clone. The chain has TRBV5-1 and TRBJ2-5; the match to TRBD1 covers 10 bases. V dropped 3 bases and J dropped 3; count of bases not matched to a gene: 5. The length of the CDR3 is 15 residues. Germline CDR1 is SGHRS and CDR2 is YFSETQ. CDR3 nucleotide sequence: TGCGCCAGCAGCTGGGCGACAGGGGGCGAAGAGACCCAGTACTTC. It codes for CASSWATGGEETQYF.

The chain employs TRBV18 and TRBJ1-5; D uncertain. The CDR3 spans 16 residues. Germline loops: CDR1 KGHSH, CDR2 LQKENI. V lost 2 bases and J 2 bases, leaving 13 bases between the germline ends. Written as DNA, the CDR3 is TGTGCCAGCTCACCAAGTATCGGGGTCCGCAATCAGCCCCAGCATTTT. Translated, it gives CASSPSIGVRNQPQHF.

This chain connects TRBV7-2 to TRBJ1-3; weak D call: TRBD1 (5 bases). CDR1 and CDR2 (germline): SGHTA, FQGNSA. This CDR3 spans 15 amino acids. Between the trimmed V and J ends, which lost 5 bases and 1 base, there was a span of 12 bases. CDR3 nucleotide sequence: TGTGCCAGCAGCCCCCACGGGGGATCTGGAAACACCATATATTTT. This encodes CASSPHGGSGNTIYF.

The rearrangement links TRBV11-2 to TRBJ1-6, with TRBD1 matching over 7 bases. The CDR3 is made up of 14 amino acids. Germline CDR1 SGHAT, CDR2 FQNNGV. With V trimmed by 4 bases and J by 7 bases, 4 bases remained unmatched. CDR3 sequence: CASSYRDRNSPLHF. As DNA, the CDR3 is TGTGCCAGCAGCTACCGGGACAGAAATTCACCCCTCCACTTT.

As for this clone: The junction departs from germline at one end; a sequencing error may be responsible. The chain carries TRBV6-1 and TRBJ2-7, with 7 bases identical to TRBD1. CDR1 MNHNS and CDR2 SASEGT come from the germline V gene. The CDR3 is 15 residues long. The CDR3 sequence is CASREDRDLLYEQYF. CDR3 nucleotides: TGTGCCAGCAGAGAAGACAGGGACCTCCTATACGAGCAGTACTTC.

There are a few counts of this clone. The chain employs TRBV7-3 and TRBJ1-1; the D gene is possibly TRBD1 (6 bases). Deletions cut 5 bases from V and 0 bases from J, with 10 bases between. The CDR3 has 14 amino acids. The germline V gene has CDR1 SGHTA and CDR2 FQGTGA. DNA for the CDR3: TGTGCCAGCAGCCCACAGGGCATGAACACTGAAGCTTTCTTT. This codes for CASSPQGMNTEAFF.

This rearrangement joins TRBV4-3 to TRBJ2-7; 7 positions match TRBD1. This CDR3 is built from 15 residues. The germline CDR1 and CDR2 sequences are LGHNA and YSLEER. Trimming cost V 1 base and J 4 bases; bases outside gene matches: 7. CDR3 in amino acids: CASSQGQGVWYEQYF. The CDR3 coding sequence is TGCGCCAGCAGCCAAGGGCAGGGGGTTTGGTACGAGCAGTACTTC.

The chain joins TRBV14 to TRBJ1-2; maybe TRBD1 (6 bases). The CDR3 spans 12 residues. Germline CDR1 SGHDN, CDR2 FVKESK. The V end lost 4 bases, the J end lost 8 bases, and 11 bases lay between the germline ends. The CDR3 nucleotides are TGTGCCAGCAGCCGGGACATTGGGGGCTACACCTTC. The encoded protein is CASSRDIGGYTF. Based on the CDR3 plus reference TRBV14 and TRBJ1-2, the full variable domain is EAGVTQFPSHSVIEKGQTVTLRCDPISGHDNLYWYRRVMGKEIKFLLHFVKESKQDESGMPNNRFLAERTGGTYSTLKVQPAELEDSGVYFCASSRDIGGYTFGSGTRLTVV.

The V and J genes are TRBV4-1 and TRBJ1-2, with 7 bases aligning to TRBD1. The CDR3 has 14 amino acids. The germline gives CDR1 MGHRA, CDR2 YSYEKL. After removal of 3 bases from V and 4 bases from J, the junction contained 5 bases not matched to a gene. The CDR3 DNA sequence: TGCGCCAGCAGCCACCCGACAGGGTTCTATGGCTACACCTTC. This translates into CASSHPTGFYGYTF.

The V call is TRBV5-1, the J call TRBJ2-7; D perhaps matches TRBD1 (6 bases). V was shortened by 5 bases and J by 2 bases, with 17 bases between the two germline ends. There are 15 residues in the CDR3. In germline, CDR1 is SGHRS, CDR2 YFSETQ. CDR3 nucleotide sequence: TGCGCCAGCAGTCCGACCGAGACAGGTACCTACGAGCAGTACTTC. Translation: CASSPTETGTYEQYF. Combining the CDR3 with reference TRBV5-1 and TRBJ2-7 gives the whole variable domain KAGVTQTPRYLIKTRGQQVTLSCSPISGHRSVSWYQQTPGQGLQFLFEYFSETQRNKGNFPGRFSGRQFSNSRSEMNVSTLELGDSALYLCASSPTETGTYEQYFGPGTRLTVT.

This rearrangement joins TRBV11-2 to TRBJ2-1; 12 bases map to TRBD2. Trimming cost V 5 bases and J 10 bases; bases outside gene matches: 6. CDR1 is SGHAT, CDR2 FQNNGV, per germline. CDR3 size: 14 residues. The CDR3 spells CASSPSGGAWEQFF. In DNA, the CDR3 is TGTGCCAGCAGCCCTAGCGGGGGGGCGTGGGAGCAGTTCTTC.

The V gene is TRBV10-3, the J gene TRBJ2-3, with 8 bases aligning to TRBD2. Trimming removed 4 bases from V and 0 bases from J; junction bases left unmatched: 6. Germline V gene lookup returns CDR1 ENHRY and CDR2 SYGVKD. The CDR3 runs to 16 residues. CDR3 bases: TGTGCCATCAGTGCGGGCGGGGGGACTAGCACAGATACGCAGTATTTT. Residues: CAISAGGGTSTDTQYF.

The CDR3 is CASSPGLVETQYF. DNA of the CDR3: TGTGCCAGCAGCCCTGGACTAGTCGAGACCCAGTACTTC. The gene calls are TRBV3-1 (or the pseudogene TRBV3-2) and TRBJ2-5; TRBD2 matches at 7 bases. The CDR3 covers 13 residues. The V and J ends lost 4 bases and 5 bases, in that order; junction bases with no gene match: 4. Germline CDR1 is LGHDT and CDR2 is YNNKEL (reference sequence).